The 21 T cell receptor beta chains presented below share a single source sample, sequenced in a study of blood T cell repertoires in COVID-19. Profiling relied on immunoSEQ multiplex PCR, and the TCRdb table lists in-frame clones only, not all of them. The sample has fewer than 250,000 clones, around nine tenths seen once. Input material: PBMCs or T cells enriched from blood (not recorded which). The origin of the receptors is a man aged 25-40 years in a cohort exposed to, infected with or recovered from COVID-19 (not recorded which).

The chain carries TRBV18 and TRBJ2-1; D ambiguous. The germline V gene has CDR1 KGHSH and CDR2 LQKENI. Trimming removed 3 bases from V and 9 bases from J, with 12 bases in between. The CDR3 is made up of 13 amino acids. The CDR3 reads CASSPPIWAEQFF. DNA for the CDR3: TGTGCCAGCTCACCGCCTATTTGGGCTGAGCAGTTCTTC.

The chain carries TRBV4-1 and TRBJ2-7, with 7 nucleotides matching TRBD2. Germline V lookup: CDR1 MGHRA, CDR2 YSYEKL. The CDR3 consists of 17 residues. After removal of 1 base from V and 5 bases from J, the junction contained 14 bases not matched to a gene. The CDR3 loop is CASSQAPREVARDEQYF. CDR3 nucleotide sequence: TGCGCCAGCAGCCAAGCACCTCGGGAGGTGGCCAGAGACGAGCAGTACTTC.

J is TRBJ1-4 and V is TRBV27; D is unresolved. The germline V gene encodes CDR1 MNHEY and CDR2 SMNVEV (reference sequence). Trimming removed 3 bases from V and 5 bases from J, with 10 bases in between. The CDR3 runs to 14 residues. The CDR3 region is CASSFSRWNEKLFF. CDR3 in DNA: TGTGCCAGCAGTTTCTCTAGATGGAATGAAAAACTGTTTTTT. Combining the CDR3 with reference TRBV27 and TRBJ1-4 gives the whole variable domain EAQVTQNPRYLITVTGKKLTVTCSQNMNHEYMSWYRQDPGLGLRQIYYSMNVEVTDKGDVPEGYKVSRKEKRNFPLILESPSPNQTSLYFCASSFSRWNEKLFFGSGTQLSVL.

The chain uses TRBV28 and TRBJ1-5, with D tentatively TRBD1 (5 bases). V lost 7 bases to trimming and J lost 9 bases, with 28 bases between them. This CDR3 contains 17 residues. CDR1 is MDHEN, CDR2 SYDVKM, per germline. The CDR3 nucleotides read TGTGCCAGCATTTCGATCTACTCTGGGGGGGGAGAGAGGCCCCAGCATTTT. Translation gives CASISIYSGGGERPQHF.

The genes are TRBV28 and TRBJ1-2; D unclear. Germline V gene sequence: CDR1 MDHEN, CDR2 SYDVKM. This CDR3 has 13 amino acids. V was clipped by 9 bases and J by 2 bases, with 13 bases between them. CDR3 nucleotide sequence: TGTGCCAGTATAGGTGCGGGCAACTATGGCTACACCTTC. Encoded protein: CASIGAGNYGYTF.

This clone occurred a few times. The V gene is TRBV11-2, the J gene TRBJ1-5; 9 bases line up with TRBD1. The J segment lost 7 bases and the V segment lost 5 bases, leaving 6 bases of the junction unmatched. The CDR3 runs to 14 residues. Germline V gene data show CDR1 as SGHAT and CDR2 as FQNNGV. CDR3 loop: CASSLGQGYQPQHF. Here the CDR3 DNA reads TGTGCCAGCAGCCTGGGACAGGGCTACCAGCCCCAGCATTTT. The full variable domain, with the rest looked up from reference TRBV11-2 and TRBJ1-5, is EAGVAQSPRYKIIEKRQSVAFWCNPISGHATLYWYQQILGQGPKLLIQFQNNGVVDDSQLPKDRFSAERLKGVDSTLKIQPAKLEDSAVYLCASSLGQGYQPQHFGDGTRLSIL.

The rearrangement links TRBV4-1 to TRBJ2-3; D is unresolved. The V end lost 0 bases, the J end lost 4 bases, and 14 bases lay between the germline ends. The CDR3 runs to 16 residues. Germline lookup yields CDR1 MGHRA and CDR2 YSYEKL. CDR3 protein: CASSQDPGLFPDTQYF. The DNA for the CDR3 is TGCGCCAGCAGCCAAGATCCCGGGTTATTCCCAGATACGCAGTATTTT.

The chain recombines TRBV28 with TRBJ2-7; the D gene is possibly TRBD1 (5 bases). Germline V gives CDR1 MDHEN, CDR2 SYDVKM. This CDR3 contains 17 residues. V was clipped by 1 base and J by 7 bases, with 23 bases between them. The DNA for the CDR3 is TGTGCCAGCAGTTTATCTGGCGGCCAGGGCGGCGTTTGGGAGCAGTACTTC. Its translation is CASSLSGGQGGVWEQYF.

The chain employs TRBV4-1 and TRBJ1-5; 10 positions match TRBD1. The germline V gene encodes CDR1 MGHRA and CDR2 YSYEKL. The CDR3 extends over 16 amino acids. V lost 3 bases, J lost 9 bases, and 11 bases stayed unmatched. The CDR3 reads CASSQMTGGGIGPQHF. DNA for the CDR3: TGCGCCAGCAGCCAGATGACAGGGGGCGGAATTGGGCCCCAGCATTTT.

J is TRBJ2-1 and V is TRBV19, with D uncertain. With 4 bases removed from V and 5 bases from J, the gap between germline ends came to 12 bases. The CDR3 runs 14 residues. Germline CDR1 reads LNHDA; CDR2 reads SQIVND (reference sequence). The DNA for the CDR3 is TGTGCCAGTAGTACCAAGAGCATGGACAATGAGCAGTTCTTC. Its protein product is CASSTKSMDNEQFF.

The rearrangement joins TRBV18 to TRBJ2-7; D is possibly TRBD2 (5 bases). V was shortened by 3 bases and J by 6 bases, with 15 bases between the two germline ends. Germline V lookup: CDR1 KGHSH, CDR2 LQKENI. This CDR3 has 14 amino acids. CDR3 residues: CASSPYGGFTEQYF. The CDR3 coding sequence is TGTGCCAGCTCACCGTACGGAGGATTTACCGAGCAGTACTTC. The variable domain in full, with the rest retrieved from reference TRBV18 and TRBJ2-7, is NAGVMQNPRHLVRRRGQEARLRCSPMKGHSHVYWYRQLPEEGLKFMVYLQKENIIDESGMPKERFSAEFPKEGPSILRIQQVVRGDSAAYFCASSPYGGFTEQYFGPGTRLTVT.

The chain couples TRBV19 to TRBJ2-5, with 7 bases lining up with TRBD2. Germline V gives CDR1 LNHDA, CDR2 SQIVND (reference sequence). J gave up 3 bases and V 6 bases, and 13 bases lay outside the gene matches. The CDR3 consists of 16 residues. The CDR3 spells CASRRASGAREETQYF. The CDR3 nucleotides are TGTGCCAGTAGAAGGGCTAGCGGAGCTAGGGAAGAGACCCAGTACTTC.

The rearrangement uses TRBV2 and TRBJ1-3; TRBD1 aligns across 10 bases. There are 16 residues in the CDR3. Germline assignment: CDR1 SNHLY and CDR2 FYNNEI. V trimming: 6 bases; J trimming: 1 base; junction bases outside the gene matches: 6. The CDR3 loop reads CASRSRTGGSGNTIYF. CDR3 nucleotide sequence: TGTGCCAGCAGGTCAAGGACAGGGGGTTCTGGAAACACCATATATTTT.

V gene TRBV7-9 combines with J gene TRBJ2-3; D remains ambiguous. Germline CDR1 is SEHNR and CDR2 is FQNEAQ (reference sequence). This CDR3 has 17 amino acids. V lost 0 bases and J 0 bases, leaving 13 bases between the germline ends. The DNA of the CDR3 is TGTGCCAGCAGCTTAGCGACGAGCGAAGCTAGCACAGATACGCAGTATTTT. Its translation is CASSLATSEASTDTQYF.

This clone was seen a few times. This rearrangement joins TRBV20-1 to TRBJ1-1; D not certain. There are 10 residues in the CDR3. Germline V CDR1 and CDR2: DFQATT, SNEGSKA (reference sequence). Trimming removed 1 base from V and 11 bases from J, with 8 bases in between. This chain's CDR3 is CSARVGRAFF. The CDR3, as DNA: TGCAGTGCTAGAGTAGGGAGGGCTTTCTTT.

This clone was detected ten times or more. This chain links TRBV5-1 with TRBJ2-4; 8 bases match TRBD1. The CDR3 consists of 14 residues. The V gene end was trimmed by 5 bases and the J gene end by 9 bases; junction bases not matched to a gene: 10. Looked up from germline, CDR1 is SGHRS and CDR2 is YFSETQ. The CDR3 sequence: CASRPDRGTSIQYF. The CDR3 coding sequence is TGCGCCAGCAGGCCTGACAGGGGAACGAGCATTCAGTACTTC.

The chain has TRBV5-1 and TRBJ1-5; D gene uncertain. The CDR3 runs to 13 residues. Germline loops: CDR1 SGHRS, CDR2 YFSETQ. Trimming took 4 bases from V and 7 from J, leaving 12 bases between them. CDR3 bases: TGCGCCAGCAGCGCCACAGTTGGCCAGCCCCAGCATTTT. Protein: CASSATVGQPQHF.

This clone has a handful of counts. The chain has TRBV7-8 and TRBJ1-2, with 7 bases lining up with TRBD1. The germline CDR1 and CDR2 sequences are SGHVS and FQNEAQ. The CDR3 has 13 residues. J gave up 7 bases and V 5 bases, and 7 bases lay outside the gene matches. The CDR3 DNA reads as TGTGCCAGCAGCCCAGACAGGGCGCGTGGCTACACCTTC. Protein product: CASSPDRARGYTF.

This clone was seen a handful of times. The J gene is TRBJ1-3, the V gene TRBV7-2; D unclear. Germline CDR1 SGHTA, CDR2 FQGNSA. Trimming pared 7 bases from V and 0 bases from J, leaving 10 bases between. The CDR3 is 14 amino acids. The CDR3 spells CASMREPSGNTIYF. CDR3 nucleotide sequence: TGTGCCAGCATGCGTGAACCCTCTGGAAACACCATATATTTT. The entire variable domain, with the rest obtained from reference TRBV7-2 and TRBJ1-3, is as follows: GAGVSQSPSNKVTEKGKDVELRCDPISGHTALYWYRQSLGQGLEFLIYFQGNSAPDKSGLPSDRFSAERTGGSVSTLTIQRTQQEDSAVYLCASMREPSGNTIYFGEGSWLTVV.

The chain couples TRBV29-1 to TRBJ2-7; possible D gene TRBD1, 6 bases. Trimming took 5 bases from V and 5 from J, leaving 10 bases between them. This CDR3 region has 11 residues. The germline V gene has CDR1 SQVTM and CDR2 ANQGSEA. The CDR3 protein is CSVRRGHEQYF. As DNA, the CDR3 is TGCAGCGTTCGCAGGGGCCACGAGCAGTACTTC.

The chain couples TRBV29-1 to TRBJ2-2, with 10 bases fitting TRBD1. Unmatched junction bases numbered 6, after V lost 6 bases and J lost 5 bases. Germline CDR1 reads SQVTM; CDR2 reads ANQGSEA. CDR3 length equals 14 residues. DNA for the CDR3: TGCAGCGTCGCCTGGGGACAGGGGACCGGGGAGCTGTTTTTT. This codes for CSVAWGQGTGELFF.